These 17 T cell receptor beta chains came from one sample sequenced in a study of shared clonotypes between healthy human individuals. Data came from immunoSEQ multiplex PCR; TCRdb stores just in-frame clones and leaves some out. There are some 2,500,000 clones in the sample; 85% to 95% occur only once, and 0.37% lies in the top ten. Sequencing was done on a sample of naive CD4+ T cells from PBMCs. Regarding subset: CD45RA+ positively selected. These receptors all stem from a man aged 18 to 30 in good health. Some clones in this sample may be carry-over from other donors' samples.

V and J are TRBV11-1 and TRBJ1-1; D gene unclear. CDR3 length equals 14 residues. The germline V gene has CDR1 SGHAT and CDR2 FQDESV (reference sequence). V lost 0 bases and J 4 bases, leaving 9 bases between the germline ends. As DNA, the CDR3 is TGTGCCAGCAGCTTAGCAGGGAGGACCACTGAAGCTTTCTTT. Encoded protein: CASSLAGRTTEAFF.

CDR3 nucleotide sequence: TGTGCCAGCAGCTTATTCCAGGGTGATTCACCCCTCCACTTT. The encoded protein is CASSLFQGDSPLHF. This sequence joins TRBV7-9 and TRBJ1-6; D perhaps matches TRBD1 (5 bases). Trimming stripped 2 bases from V and 8 bases from J, with 10 bases between. Germline V gene sequence: CDR1 SEHNR, CDR2 FQNEAQ (reference sequence). The CDR3 loop spans 14 amino acids. Drawing the rest from reference TRBV7-9 and TRBJ1-6, the complete variable domain is DTGVSQNPRHKITKRGQNVTFRCDPISEHNRLYWYRQTLGQGPEFLTYFQNEAQLEKSRLLSDRFSAERPKGSFSTLEIQRTEQGDSAMYLCASSLFQGDSPLHFGNGTRLTVT.

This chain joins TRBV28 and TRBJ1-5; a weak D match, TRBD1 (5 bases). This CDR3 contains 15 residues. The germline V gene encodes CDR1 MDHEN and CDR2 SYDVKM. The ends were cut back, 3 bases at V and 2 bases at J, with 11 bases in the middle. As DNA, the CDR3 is TGTGCCAGCAGTTTGGGGGGATGGGGCAATCAGCCCCAGCATTTT. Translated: CASSLGGWGNQPQHF.

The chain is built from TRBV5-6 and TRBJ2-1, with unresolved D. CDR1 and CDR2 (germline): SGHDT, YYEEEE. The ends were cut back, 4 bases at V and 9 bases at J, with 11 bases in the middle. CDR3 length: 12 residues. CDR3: CASSLRWGEQFF. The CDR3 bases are TGTGCCAGCAGCCTGCGCTGGGGTGAGCAGTTCTTC.

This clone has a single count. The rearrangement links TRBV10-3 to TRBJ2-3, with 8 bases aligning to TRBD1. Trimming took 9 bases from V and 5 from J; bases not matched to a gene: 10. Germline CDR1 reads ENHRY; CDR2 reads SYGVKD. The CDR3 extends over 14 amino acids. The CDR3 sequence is CAIAGTQGGDTQYF. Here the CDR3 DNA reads TGTGCCATTGCCGGGACACAGGGGGGAGATACGCAGTATTTT.

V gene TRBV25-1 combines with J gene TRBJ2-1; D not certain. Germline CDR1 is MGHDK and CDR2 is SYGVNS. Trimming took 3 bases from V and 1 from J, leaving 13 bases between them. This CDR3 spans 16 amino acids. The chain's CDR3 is CASSDSGVGSYNEQFF. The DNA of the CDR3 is TGTGCCAGCAGTGACAGTGGGGTTGGTTCCTACAATGAGCAGTTCTTC.

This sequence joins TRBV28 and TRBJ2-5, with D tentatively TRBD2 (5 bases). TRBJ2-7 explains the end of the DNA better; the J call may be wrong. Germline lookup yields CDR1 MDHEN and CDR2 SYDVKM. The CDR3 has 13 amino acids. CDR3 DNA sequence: TGTGCCACCCAACGAACTAGCTCCTACGAGCAGTACTTC. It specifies CATQRTSSYEQYF.

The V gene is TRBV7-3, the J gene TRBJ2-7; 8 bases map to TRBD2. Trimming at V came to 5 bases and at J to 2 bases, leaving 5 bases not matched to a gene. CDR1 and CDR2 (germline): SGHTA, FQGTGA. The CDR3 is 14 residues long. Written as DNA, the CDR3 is TGTGCCAGCAGCCGAGCGGGAGCGGCCTACGAGCAGTACTTC. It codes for CASSRAGAAYEQYF. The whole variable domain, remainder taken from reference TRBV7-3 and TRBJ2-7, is GAGVSQTPSNKVTEKGKYVELRCDPISGHTALYWYRQSLGQGPEFLIYFQGTGAADDSGLPNDRFFAVRPEGSVSTLKIQRTERGDSAVYLCASSRAGAAYEQYFGPGTRLTVT.

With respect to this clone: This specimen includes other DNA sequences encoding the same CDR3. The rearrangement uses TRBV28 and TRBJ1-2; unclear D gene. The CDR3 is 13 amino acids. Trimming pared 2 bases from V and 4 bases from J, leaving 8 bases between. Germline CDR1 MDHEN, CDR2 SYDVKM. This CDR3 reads CASSLGQSYGYTF. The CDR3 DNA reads TGTGCCAGCAGTTTAGGGCAGTCCTATGGCTACACCTTC.

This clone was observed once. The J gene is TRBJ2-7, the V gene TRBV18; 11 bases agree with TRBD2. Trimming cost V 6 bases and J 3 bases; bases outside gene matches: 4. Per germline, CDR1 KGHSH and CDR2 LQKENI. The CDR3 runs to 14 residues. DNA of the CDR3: TGTGCCAGCTCTGGACTAGCGGGCCGCTACGAGCAGTACTTC. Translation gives CASSGLAGRYEQYF.

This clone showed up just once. In DNA, the CDR3 is TGTGCCAGCAGTTATACGGGACTGATGGATTCCTACGAGCAGTACTTC. Its protein is CASSYTGLMDSYEQYF. V usage is TRBV5-4 and J usage is TRBJ2-7; maybe TRBD2 (6 bases). V dropped 5 bases and J dropped 1 base, with 19 bases sitting between them. The CDR3 is 16 residues long. CDR1 is SGHNT and CDR2 is YYREEE in the germline V gene (reference sequence). Combining the CDR3 with reference TRBV5-4 and TRBJ2-7 gives the whole variable domain ETGVTQSPTHLIKTRGQQVTLRCSSQSGHNTVSWYQQALGQGPQFIFQYYREEENGRGNFPPRFSGLQFPNYSSELNVNALELDDSALYLCASSYTGLMDSYEQYFGPGTRLTVT.

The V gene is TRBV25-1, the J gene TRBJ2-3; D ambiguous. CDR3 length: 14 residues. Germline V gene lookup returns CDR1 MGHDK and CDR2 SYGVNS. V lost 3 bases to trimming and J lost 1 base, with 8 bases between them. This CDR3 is CASSDATRTDTQYF. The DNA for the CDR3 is TGTGCCAGCAGTGACGCGACCCGCACAGATACGCAGTATTTT. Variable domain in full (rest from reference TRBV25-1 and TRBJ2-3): EADIYQTPRYLVIGTGKKITLECSQTMGHDKMYWYQQDPGMELHLIHYSYGVNSTEKGDLSSESTVSRIRTEHFPLTLESARPSHTSQYLCASSDATRTDTQYFGPGTRLTVL.

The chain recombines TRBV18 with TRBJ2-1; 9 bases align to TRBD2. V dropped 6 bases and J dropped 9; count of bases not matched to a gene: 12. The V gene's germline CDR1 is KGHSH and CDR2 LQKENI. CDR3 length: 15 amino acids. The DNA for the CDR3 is TGTGCCAGCTCCCGGTCGGGGGTTAGCGGGAGTGAGCAGTTCTTC. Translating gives CASSRSGVSGSEQFF.

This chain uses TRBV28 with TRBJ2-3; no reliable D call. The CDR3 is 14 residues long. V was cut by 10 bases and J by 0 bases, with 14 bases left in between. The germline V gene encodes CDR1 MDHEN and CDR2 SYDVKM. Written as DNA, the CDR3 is TGTGCCACGCGACTTGATCCTAGCACAGATACGCAGTATTTT. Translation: CATRLDPSTDTQYF.

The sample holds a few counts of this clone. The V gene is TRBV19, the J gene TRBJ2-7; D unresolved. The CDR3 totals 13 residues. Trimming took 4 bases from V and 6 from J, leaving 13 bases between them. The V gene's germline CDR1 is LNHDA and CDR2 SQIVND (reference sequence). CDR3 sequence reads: CASSNRGPLEQYF. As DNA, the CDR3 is TGTGCCAGTAGTAACCGAGGCCCCCTCGAGCAGTACTTC.

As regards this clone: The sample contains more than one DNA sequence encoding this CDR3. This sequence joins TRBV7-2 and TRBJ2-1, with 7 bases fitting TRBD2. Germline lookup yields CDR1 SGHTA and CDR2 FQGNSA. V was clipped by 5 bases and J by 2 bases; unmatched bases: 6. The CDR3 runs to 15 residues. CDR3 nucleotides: TGTGCCAGCAGCCTTACCGGGACTACCTACAATGAGCAGTTCTTC. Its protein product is CASSLTGTTYNEQFF. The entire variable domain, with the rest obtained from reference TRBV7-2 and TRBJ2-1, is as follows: GAGVSQSPSNKVTEKGKDVELRCDPISGHTALYWYRQSLGQGLEFLIYFQGNSAPDKSGLPSDRFSAERTGGSVSTLTIQRTQQEDSAVYLCASSLTGTTYNEQFFGPGTRLTVL.

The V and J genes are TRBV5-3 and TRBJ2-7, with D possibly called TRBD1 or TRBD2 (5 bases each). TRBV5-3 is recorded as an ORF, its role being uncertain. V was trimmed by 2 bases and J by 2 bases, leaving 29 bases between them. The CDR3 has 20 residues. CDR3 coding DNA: TGTGCCAGAAGCTTTAGAATCGGTTCGGTCCGACCGGGACGACCCTACGAGCAGTACTTC. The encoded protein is CARSFRIGSVRPGRPYEQYF.